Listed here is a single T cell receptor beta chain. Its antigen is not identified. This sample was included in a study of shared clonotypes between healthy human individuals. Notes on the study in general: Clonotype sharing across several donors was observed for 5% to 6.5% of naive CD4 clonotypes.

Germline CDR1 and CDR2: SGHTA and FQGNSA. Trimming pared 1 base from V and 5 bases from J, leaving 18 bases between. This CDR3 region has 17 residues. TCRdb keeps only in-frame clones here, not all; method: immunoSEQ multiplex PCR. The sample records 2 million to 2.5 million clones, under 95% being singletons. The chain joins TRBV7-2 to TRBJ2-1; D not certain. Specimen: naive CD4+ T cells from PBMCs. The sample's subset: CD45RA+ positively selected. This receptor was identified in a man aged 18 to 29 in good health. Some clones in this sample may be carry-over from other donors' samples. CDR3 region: CASSLGGIGLPDNEQFF. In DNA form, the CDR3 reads TGTGCCAGCAGCTTAGGGGGAATCGGGCTGCCCGACAATGAGCAGTTCTTC.